Below, one TCR beta chain is given with its context. Antigen: not known. This specimen belongs to a study of beta chain features in type 1 diabetes. The overall study: No patient-donor differences in age, gender, total cells or subset yield.

One heparinised draw, averaging about 110 mL, was taken per donor. Expressed TCRB transcripts were sequenced because the isolated RNA had all been reverse transcribed beforehand. Produced via immunoSEQ multiplex PCR; TCRdb's table is partial and in-frame only. The data show some 900,000 clones, roughly 15% seen once. Trimming removed 1 base at V and 9 bases at J, with 11 bases between. Germline CDR1 reads SGHVS; CDR2 reads FNYEAQ. The CDR3 covers 13 residues. Study observations and caveats: Shorter TCRB CDR3s, moderately but significantly so, marked every one of the four CD4+ subsets in Type 1 diabetes patients. Compared with healthy donors, patients appeared to share more similar naive, central memory and regulatory TCRB repertoires.

The chain uses TRBV7-6 and TRBJ2-3; unclear D gene. This clonotype originated in a woman between 18 and 29 years old in good health. Sequencing was done on a sample of naive CD4+ T cells from blood. DNA of the CDR3: TGTGCCAGCAGCTTAGAATCTGGTGGAACGCAGTATTTT. Translation: CASSLESGGTQYF.